This entry lists 9 T cell receptor beta chains sequenced from one sample in a study of T cell changes during pregnancy in multiple sclerosis. Libraries were prepared by immunoSEQ multiplex PCR; TCRdb keeps only in-frame clonotypes and omits some of them. This sample carries more than 30,000 clones, 85% to 95% of them seen once, and the ten largest clones take roughly 1.2%. Source material: PBMCs (not recorded whether the cells were cultured). The receptors originated from a female donor with multiple sclerosis, enrolled in a pregnancy study.

V gene TRBV28 combines with J gene TRBJ1-2, with D unresolved. Germline V CDR1 and CDR2: MDHEN, SYDVKM. This CDR3 has 8 amino acids. V lost 11 bases to trimming and J lost 6 bases, with 4 bases between them. CDR3 in DNA: TGTGCCGGAAATGGCTACACCTTC. This gives the protein CAGNGYTF.

V is TRBV29-1 and J is TRBJ2-3, with D perhaps assigned TRBD1 or TRBD2 (5 bases each). Germline assignment: CDR1 SQVTM and CDR2 ANQGSEA. The CDR3 runs 14 residues. V was clipped by 5 bases and J by 5 bases, with 17 bases between them. The CDR3 DNA is TGCAGCGTTCGGGACGGAACGAGGGGAGATACGCAGTATTTT. The encoded protein is CSVRDGTRGDTQYF.

CDR3 nucleotides: TGTGCCACCAAGGGTCCACCCTCGAGGGCTAGCGGAACCTACGAGCAGTACTTC. This encodes CATKGPPSRASGTYEQYF. This chain connects TRBV2 to TRBJ2-7; TRBD2 agrees at 7 bases. Germline V gene sequence: CDR1 SNHLY, CDR2 FYNNEI. V shed 10 bases and J 2 bases; nucleotides not matched to a gene: 23. The CDR3 runs to 18 residues.

V gene TRBV30 combines with J gene TRBJ2-1; 8 bases are shared with TRBD2. The CDR3 extends over 14 amino acids. J lost 0 bases, V lost 8 bases, and 6 bases had no gene match. Germline assignment: CDR1 GTSNPN and CDR2 SVGIG (reference sequence). The CDR3 region is CAGIAGSSYNEQFF. The DNA for the CDR3 is TGTGCCGGAATAGCGGGGAGCTCCTACAATGAGCAGTTCTTC.

V and J are TRBV7-2 and TRBJ2-7, with 7 bases matching TRBD2. CDR3 size: 15 residues. CDR1 SGHTA and CDR2 FQGNSA come from the germline V gene. V shed 0 bases, J shed 0 bases, and the junction held 2 bases outside the gene matches. This CDR3 reads CASSLAGGYSYEQYF. The CDR3 nucleotides read TGTGCCAGCAGCTTAGCGGGGGGGTACTCCTACGAGCAGTACTTC.

The J gene is TRBJ1-5, the V gene TRBV7-8; D remains unclear. The germline gives CDR1 SGHVS, CDR2 FQNEAQ. Trimming shortened V by 1 base and J by 7 bases, and 5 bases separated the two germline ends. The CDR3 loop spans 12 amino acids. CDR3 protein: CASSLGVQPQHF. CDR3 nucleotides: TGTGCCAGCAGCTTAGGCGTCCAGCCCCAGCATTTT.

The V gene is TRBV19, the J gene TRBJ2-3; D is tentatively TRBD1 or TRBD2 (5 bases each). CDR3 length: 12 residues. V dropped 8 bases and J dropped 0 bases, with 6 bases sitting between them. In germline, CDR1 is LNHDA, CDR2 SQIVND (reference sequence). CDR3: CASGDSTDTQYF. The CDR3 DNA is TGTGCCAGTGGGGACAGCACAGATACGCAGTATTTT. The full variable domain, in which reference TRBV19 and TRBJ2-3 provide the parts outside the CDR3, is DGGITQSPKYLFRKEGQNVTLSCEQNLNHDAMYWYRQDPGQGLRLIYYSQIVNDFQKGDIAEGYSVSREKKESFPLTVTSAQKNPTAFYLCASGDSTDTQYFGPGTRLTVL.

This CDR3 reads CASSYRQENYGYTF. CDR3 sequence (DNA): TGTGCCAGCAGTTACCGACAGGAGAACTATGGCTACACCTTC. The chain joins TRBV6-6 to TRBJ1-2; D may be TRBD1 (6 bases). The CDR3 runs 14 residues. V lost 2 bases and J 2 bases, leaving 9 bases between the germline ends. Germline V lookup: CDR1 MNHNY, CDR2 SVGAGI (reference sequence).

The chain is built from TRBV28 and TRBJ2-7; possibly TRBD2 for D (5 bases). Trimming stripped 7 bases from V and 6 bases from J, with 22 bases between. Germline V gene data show CDR1 as MDHEN and CDR2 as SYDVKM. The CDR3 length is 15 residues. The CDR3 bases are TGTGCCAGCATTCCAAGCCCCACACTAGTTCGCGAGCAGTACTTC. It specifies CASIPSPTLVREQYF.